This TCR beta chain was recorded in a study of shared clonotypes between healthy human individuals. There are 16 residues in the CDR3. Germline V lookup: CDR1 SGHVS, CDR2 FNYEAQ. V was trimmed by 6 bases and J by 7 bases, leaving 21 bases between them. Naive CD8 cells lacked CD45RO and underwent positive selection for CCR7, leaving out terminally differentiated effector memory CD45RA+ cells. Only in-frame clones appear in the TCRdb table, and some are missing; sequencing was by immunoSEQ multiplex PCR. The sample shows some 2,100,000 clones, roughly 91% of them seen only once. The chain carries TRBV7-6 and TRBJ1-4, with D maybe TRBD1 (5 bases). Sequencing was carried out using naive CD8+ T cells from PBMCs. This receptor was identified in a young man in good health. Some clones in this sample may be carry-over from other donors' samples. CDR3 DNA sequence: TGTGCCAGCAGACAAAGGCTAGGGGCAGCCAGTGAAAAACTGTTTTTT. Translated: CASRQRLGAASEKLFF.